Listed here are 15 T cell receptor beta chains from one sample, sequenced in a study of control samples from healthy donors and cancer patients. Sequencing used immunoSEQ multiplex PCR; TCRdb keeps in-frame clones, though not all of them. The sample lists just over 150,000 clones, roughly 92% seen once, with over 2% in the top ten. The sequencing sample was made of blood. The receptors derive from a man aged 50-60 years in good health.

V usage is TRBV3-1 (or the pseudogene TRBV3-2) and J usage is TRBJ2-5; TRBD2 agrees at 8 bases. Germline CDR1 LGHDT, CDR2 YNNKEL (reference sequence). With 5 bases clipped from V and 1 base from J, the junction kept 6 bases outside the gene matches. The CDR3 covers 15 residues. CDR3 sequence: CASSNYGTSQETQYF. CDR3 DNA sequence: TGTGCCAGCAGCAACTACGGGACTAGCCAAGAGACCCAGTACTTC.

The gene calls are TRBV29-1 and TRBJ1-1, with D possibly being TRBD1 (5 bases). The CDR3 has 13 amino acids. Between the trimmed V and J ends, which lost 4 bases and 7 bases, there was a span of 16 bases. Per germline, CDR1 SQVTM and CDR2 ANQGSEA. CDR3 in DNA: TGCAGCGTTGTACCCAAGCAGGGAATTGAAGCTTTCTTT. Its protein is CSVVPKQGIEAFF.

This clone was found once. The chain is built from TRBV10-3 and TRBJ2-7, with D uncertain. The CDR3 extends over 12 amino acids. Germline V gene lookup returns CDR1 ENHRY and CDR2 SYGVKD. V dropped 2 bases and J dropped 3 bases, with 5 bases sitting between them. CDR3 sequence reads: CAISETGYEQYF. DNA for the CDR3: TGTGCCATCAGTGAGACGGGCTACGAGCAGTACTTC.

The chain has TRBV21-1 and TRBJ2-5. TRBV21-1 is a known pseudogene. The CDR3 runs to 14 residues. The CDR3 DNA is TGTGCCAGCAGCAAAGCGAGGACGTTTGAGACCCAGTACTTC. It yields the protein CASSKARTFETQYF.

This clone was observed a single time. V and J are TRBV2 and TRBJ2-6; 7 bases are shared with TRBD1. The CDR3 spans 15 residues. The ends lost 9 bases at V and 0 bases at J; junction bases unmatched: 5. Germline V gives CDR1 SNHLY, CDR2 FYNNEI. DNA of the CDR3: TGTGCCAGGGGACAGAAACCCTCTGGGGCCAACGTCCTGACTTTC. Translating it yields CARGQKPSGANVLTF. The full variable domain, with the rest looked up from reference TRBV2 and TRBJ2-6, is EPEVTQTPSHQVTQMGQEVILRCVPISNHLYFYWYRQILGQKVEFLVSFYNNEISEKSEIFDDQFSVERPDGSNFTLKIRSTKLEDSAMYFCARGQKPSGANVLTFGAGSRLTVL.

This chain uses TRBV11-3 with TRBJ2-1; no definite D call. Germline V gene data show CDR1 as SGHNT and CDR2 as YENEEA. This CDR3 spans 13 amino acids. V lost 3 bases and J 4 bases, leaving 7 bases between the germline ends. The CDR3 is CASSLSGYNEQFF. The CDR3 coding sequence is TGTGCCAGCAGCTTGTCAGGTTACAATGAGCAGTTCTTC.

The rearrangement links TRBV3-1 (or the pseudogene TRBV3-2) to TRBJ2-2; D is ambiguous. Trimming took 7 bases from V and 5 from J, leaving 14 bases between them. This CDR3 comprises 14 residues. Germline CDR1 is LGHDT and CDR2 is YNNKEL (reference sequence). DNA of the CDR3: TGTGCCAGCACCCACGATGGGCGGACCGGGGAGCTGTTTTTT. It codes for CASTHDGRTGELFF.

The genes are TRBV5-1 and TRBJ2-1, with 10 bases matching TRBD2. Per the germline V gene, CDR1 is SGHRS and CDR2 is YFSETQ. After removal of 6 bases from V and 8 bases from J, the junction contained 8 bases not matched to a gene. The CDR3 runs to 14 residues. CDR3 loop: CASTLAGAGDEQFF. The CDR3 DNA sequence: TGCGCCAGCACCCTAGCGGGAGCGGGGGATGAGCAGTTCTTC.

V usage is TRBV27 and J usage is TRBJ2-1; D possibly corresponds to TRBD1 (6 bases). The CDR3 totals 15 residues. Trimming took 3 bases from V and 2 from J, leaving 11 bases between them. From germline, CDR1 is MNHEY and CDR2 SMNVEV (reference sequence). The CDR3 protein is CASSLRRDTYNEQFF. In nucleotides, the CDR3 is TGTGCCAGCAGTTTGCGCAGGGACACCTACAATGAGCAGTTCTTC.

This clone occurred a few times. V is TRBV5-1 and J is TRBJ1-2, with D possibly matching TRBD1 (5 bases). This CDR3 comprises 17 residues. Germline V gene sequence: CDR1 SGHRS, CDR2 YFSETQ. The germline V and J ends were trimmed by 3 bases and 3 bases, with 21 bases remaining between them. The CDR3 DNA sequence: TGCGCCAGCAGCTCCACTCCGATTCAGGGACGGTACTATGGCTACACCTTC. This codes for CASSSTPIQGRYYGYTF.

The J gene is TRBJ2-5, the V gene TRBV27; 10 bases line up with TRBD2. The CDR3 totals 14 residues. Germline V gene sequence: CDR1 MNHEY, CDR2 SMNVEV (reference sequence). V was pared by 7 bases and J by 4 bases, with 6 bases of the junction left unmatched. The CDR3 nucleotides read TGTGCCAGCACTACTAGCGGGATTGGAGAGACCCAGTACTTC. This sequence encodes CASTTSGIGETQYF.

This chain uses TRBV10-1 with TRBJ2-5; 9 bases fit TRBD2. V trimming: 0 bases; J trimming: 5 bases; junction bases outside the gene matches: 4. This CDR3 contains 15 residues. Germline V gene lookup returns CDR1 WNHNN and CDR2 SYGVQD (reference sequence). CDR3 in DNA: TGCGCCAGCAGTGAGTCGACAGCGGGAGGTGAGACCCAGTACTTC. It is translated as CASSESTAGGETQYF.

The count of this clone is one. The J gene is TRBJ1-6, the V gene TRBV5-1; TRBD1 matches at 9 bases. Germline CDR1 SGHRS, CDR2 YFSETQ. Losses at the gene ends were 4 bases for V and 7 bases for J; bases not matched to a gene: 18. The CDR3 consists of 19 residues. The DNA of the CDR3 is TGCGCCAGCAGCCAATTAAGTATTTCTACGGGACAGGGCAATTCACCCCTCCACTTT. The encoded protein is CASSQLSISTGQGNSPLHF. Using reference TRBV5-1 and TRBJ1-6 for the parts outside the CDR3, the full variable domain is KAGVTQTPRYLIKTRGQQVTLSCSPISGHRSVSWYQQTPGQGLQFLFEYFSETQRNKGNFPGRFSGRQFSNSRSEMNVSTLELGDSALYLCASSQLSISTGQGNSPLHFGNGTRLTVT.

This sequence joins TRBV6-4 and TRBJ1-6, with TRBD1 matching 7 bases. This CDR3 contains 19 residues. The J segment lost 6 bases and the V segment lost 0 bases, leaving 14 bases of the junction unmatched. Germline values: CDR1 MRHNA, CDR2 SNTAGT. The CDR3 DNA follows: TGTGCCAGCAGTGACTCGGGGTTTAGGGACAGTCATCGTAATTCACCCCTCCACTTT. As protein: CASSDSGFRDSHRNSPLHF.

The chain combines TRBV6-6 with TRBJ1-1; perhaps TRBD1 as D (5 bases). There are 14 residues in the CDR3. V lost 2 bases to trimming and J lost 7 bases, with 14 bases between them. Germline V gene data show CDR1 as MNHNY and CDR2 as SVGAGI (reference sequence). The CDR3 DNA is TGTGCCAGCAGTTACCCGGGACGAACCGTTGAAGCTTTCTTT. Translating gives CASSYPGRTVEAFF.